Sequencing of this T cell receptor (beta chain) was carried out in a study of OX40 agonist ivuxolimab in advanced cancers. Study-level information: Clinicians treated patients with ivuxolimab, an agonistic anti-OX40 (CD134) antibody. Age averaged around 60 years (range about 23 to 80), and less than 85% were male. Regarding the study as a whole: Certain nonresponders likewise exhibited a low normalized T-cell clonal expansion. Clonal expansion from baseline to week 6 occurred in both CD4+ and CD8+ T cells.

The V segment lost 5 bases and the J segment 9 bases; nucleotides outside the gene matches: 13. In germline, CDR1 is LNHDA, CDR2 SQIVND (reference sequence). The CDR3 is 15 amino acids. Note on this clone: Its antigen remains unknown.

Profiled with immunoSEQ multiplex PCR; TCRdb holds only in-frame clones, not every one. The sample shows about 80,000 clones, approximately 86% of them seen only once. The sample in question was CD4+ or CD8+ T cells sorted from blood, obtained in a trial of the OX40 agonist ivuxolimab. The rearrangement uses TRBV19 and TRBJ2-1; TRBD1 aligns across 7 bases. The receptor was isolated from an adult with an advanced solid tumor such as melanoma, head and neck, liver or kidney cancer. The DNA of the CDR3 is TGTGCCAGTAGTCCGCCGGGACAGCGGCGTGTTGAGCAGTTCTTC. This sequence encodes CASSPPGQRRVEQFF.